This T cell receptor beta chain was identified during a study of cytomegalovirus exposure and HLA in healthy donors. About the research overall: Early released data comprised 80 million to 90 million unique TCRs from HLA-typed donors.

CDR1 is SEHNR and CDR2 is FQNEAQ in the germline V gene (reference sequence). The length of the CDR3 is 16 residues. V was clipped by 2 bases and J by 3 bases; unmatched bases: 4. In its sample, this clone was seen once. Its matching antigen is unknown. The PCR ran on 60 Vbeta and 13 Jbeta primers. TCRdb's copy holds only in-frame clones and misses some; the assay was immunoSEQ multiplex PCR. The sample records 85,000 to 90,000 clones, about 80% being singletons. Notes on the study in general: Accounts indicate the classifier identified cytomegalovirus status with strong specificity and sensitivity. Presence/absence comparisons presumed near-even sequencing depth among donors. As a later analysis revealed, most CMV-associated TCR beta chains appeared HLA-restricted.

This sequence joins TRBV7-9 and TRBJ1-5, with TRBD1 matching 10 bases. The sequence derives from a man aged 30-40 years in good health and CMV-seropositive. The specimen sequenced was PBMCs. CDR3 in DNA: TGTGCCAGCAGCTTACGTGGGACAGGGGACAATCAGCCCCAGCATTTT. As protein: CASSLRGTGDNQPQHF.